This T cell receptor (beta chain) originates from a study of shared T cell receptors in the human thymus. Germline CDR1 SQVTM, CDR2 ANQGSEA. The CDR3 runs to 15 residues. V lost 2 bases, J lost 5 bases, and 9 bases stayed unmatched. The data were produced by immunoSEQ multiplex PCR, yet TCRdb's version contains in-frame clones alone and is incomplete. The repertoire holds hundreds of thousands of clones, around 78% seen once, with 0.013% in the top ten. These data were also filed under a second study, of human thymus T cells. That work adds: Surgeons resected thymus tissue during corrective heart surgery. Thymic and blood repertoires appeared to display a bias in their usage of V and J genes. What related research reported was that thymic repertoires overlapped highly among unrelated individuals.

This TCR derives from a boy in the first two years of life with a congenital heart defect. The rearrangement joins TRBV29-1 to TRBJ2-5; 9 bases map to TRBD1. The sample taken for sequencing was thymocytes. The CDR3 protein is CSVERPGQGFETQYF. For the CDR3, the DNA is TGCAGCGTTGAAAGGCCGGGACAGGGATTCGAGACCCAGTACTTC.